This T cell receptor (beta chain) was identified during a study of T-cell reconstitution after alpha-beta-depleted transplantation in children. The TCRbeta library incorporated unique molecular identifiers. TCRdb independently ran MiXCR on the PCR reads; one entry per CDR3 protein. The sample shows hundreds of thousands of distinct CDR3 sequences, 10% to 15% of them seen only once. This CDR3 is 13 amino acids long. V was shortened by 3 bases and J by 3 bases, with 9 bases between the two germline ends. Germline-derived CDR1 and CDR2 are MDHEN and SYDVKM. The source was PBMCs, mostly from graft donor cells, collected 360 days after TCRalphabeta/CD19-depleted stem cell transplant. The chain carries TRBV28 and TRBJ2-7; a possible D gene is TRBD1 (5 bases). The receptor's source is a male patient between 5 and 17 years old who had a stem cell transplant for acute myeloid leukemia, so the T cells may come from the graft donor. The CDR3 nucleotides read TGTGCCAGCAGTTTCGGACATTACTACGAGCAGTACTTC. Amino acids: CASSFGHYYEQYF.